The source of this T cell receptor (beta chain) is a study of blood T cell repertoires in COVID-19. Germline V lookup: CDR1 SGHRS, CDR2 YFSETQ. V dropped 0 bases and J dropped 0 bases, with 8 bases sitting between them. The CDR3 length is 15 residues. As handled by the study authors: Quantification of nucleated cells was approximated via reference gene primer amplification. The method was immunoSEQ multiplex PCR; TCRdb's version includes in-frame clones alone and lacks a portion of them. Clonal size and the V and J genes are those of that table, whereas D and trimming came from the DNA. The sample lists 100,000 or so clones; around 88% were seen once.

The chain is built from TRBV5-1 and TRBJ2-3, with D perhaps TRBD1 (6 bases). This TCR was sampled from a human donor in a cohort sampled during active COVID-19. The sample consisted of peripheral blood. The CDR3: CASSLGQGSTDTQYF. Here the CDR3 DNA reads TGCGCCAGCAGCTTGGGGCAGGGGAGCACAGATACGCAGTATTTT. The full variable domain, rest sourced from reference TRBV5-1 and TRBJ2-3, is KAGVTQTPRYLIKTRGQQVTLSCSPISGHRSVSWYQQTPGQGLQFLFEYFSETQRNKGNFPGRFSGRQFSNSRSEMNVSTLELGDSALYLCASSLGQGSTDTQYFGPGTRLTVL.